The rows below give T cell receptor beta chains drawn from one sample of a study of CD8 T cell repertoires and HIV-1 epitope variants. The assay was immunoSEQ multiplex PCR, and TCRdb's table has in-frame clones only and misses some. The repertoire holds under 100,000 clones, with 60% to 80% as singletons. The sequenced material came from uncultured baseline CD8+ T cells from peripheral blood mononuclear cells (PBMCs). Receptors were obtained from a male donor with HIV. The CDR3 runs from the conserved cysteine through the conserved F or W. D genes are given only for firm matches. The size of a clone is reported for some rows only, either as once, few or many, or as a class for expanded clones.

D gene	clone size	V gene	J gene	CDR3 protein	CDR3 DNA
NA	NA	TRBV30	TRBJ1-6	CAWSEGGNSPLHF	TGTGCCTGGAGTGAAGGAGGGAATTCACCCCTCCACTTT
TRBD2	NA	TRBV28	TRBJ2-5	CASSFTPGGPEETQYF	TGTGCCAGCAGTTTTACCCCGGGAGGTCCAGAGGAGACCCAGTACTTC
TRBD2	NA	TRBV4-2	TRBJ2-1	CASSQDYGGSSYNEQFF	TGTGCCAGCAGCCAAGATTACGGCGGGAGCTCCTACAATGAGCAGTTCTTC
TRBD1	NA	TRBV6-5	TRBJ2-1	CASSYPGTGRNEQFF	TGTGCCAGCAGTTATCCCGGGACAGGGCGGAATGAGCAGTTCTTC
NA	NA	TRBV4-1	TRBJ1-5	CASSQGSGLLQPQHF	TGCGCCAGCAGCCAAGGTTCAGGACTGCTTCAGCCCCAGCATTTT
NA	few	TRBV6-5	TRBJ1-3	CASTDHGNTIYF	TGTGCCAGCACCGACCATGGAAACACCATATATTTT
NA	NA	TRBV7-2	TRBJ1-6	CASSRPVNSPLHF	TGTGCCAGCAGCCGACCAGTAAATTCACCCCTCCACTTT
NA	NA	TRBV28	TRBJ1-5	CASSLGSVQPQHF	TGTGCCAGCAGTTTAGGGTCGGTTCAGCCCCAGCATTTT
TRBD1	NA	TRBV9	TRBJ1-2	CASSDQHGQVTNYGYTF	TGTGCCAGCAGCGACCAGCACGGACAGGTTACTAACTATGGCTACACCTTC
NA	NA	TRBV5-4	TRBJ2-7	CASSLNRRYEQYF	TGTGCCAGCAGCTTGAACAGGCGCTACGAGCAGTACTTC
TRBD1	NA	TRBV5-1	TRBJ1-2	CASSAQGDYGYTF	TGCGCCAGCAGCGCCCAGGGGGACTATGGCTACACCTTC
NA	few	TRBV18	TRBJ1-6	CASSPQGHSPLHF	TGTGCCAGCTCACCTCAGGGACATTCACCCCTCCACTTT
TRBD1	NA	TRBV29-1	TRBJ2-4	CSVEGEQGHKNIRYF	TGCAGCGTTGAAGGTGAACAGGGGCACAAAAACATTCGGTACTTC
NA	NA	TRBV27	TRBJ1-3	CASSLGGGNTIYF	TGTGCCAGCAGTTTGGGCGGGGGAAACACCATATATTTT
NA	NA	TRBV6-1	TRBJ2-7	CASSTTLYEQYF	TGTGCCAGCTCCACTACCCTCTACGAGCAGTACTTC
NA	NA	TRBV7-9	TRBJ2-3	CASSLGPEPADTQYF	TGTGCCAGCAGCTTAGGTCCCGAGCCGGCAGATACGCAGTATTTT
TRBD1	NA	TRBV7-2	TRBJ1-2	CASSPPGQPGGYTF	TGTGCCAGCAGCCCACCGGGACAGCCAGGGGGCTACACCTTC
NA	NA	TRBV9	TRBJ2-5	CASSVGLIETQYF	TGTGCCAGCAGCGTAGGACTAATAGAGACCCAGTACTTC
TRBD1	few	TRBV5-6	TRBJ1-2	CASSPTGRAQGYGYTF	TGTGCCAGCAGCCCGACCGGACGGGCACAGGGGTATGGCTACACCTTC
NA	NA	TRBV7-2	TRBJ1-1	CASSLGLTEAFF	TGTGCCAGCAGCTTAGGTCTCACTGAAGCTTTCTTT
NA	once	TRBV29-1	TRBJ2-4	CSTQGYANIQYF	TGCAGCACTCAGGGGTATGCAAACATTCAGTACTTC
TRBD1	NA	TRBV6-5	TRBJ1-1	CASSYFQGGMNTEAFF	TGTGCCAGCAGTTACTTCCAGGGGGGTATGAACACTGAAGCTTTCTTT
TRBD2	few	TRBV2	TRBJ2-1	CASSGGGDNEQFF	TGTGCCAGCAGTGGGGGAGGGGACAATGAGCAGTTCTTC
TRBD2	few	TRBV27	TRBJ2-1	CASSLPLLSGGRGEQFF	TGTGCCAGCAGTTTACCCCTATTGAGCGGGGGGCGGGGTGAGCAGTTCTTC
TRBD1	NA	TRBV2	TRBJ2-5	CASSPRTGSDETQYF	TGTGCCAGCAGCCCTCGGACAGGGAGTGACGAGACCCAGTACTTC
NA	once	TRBV28	TRBJ1-5	CASVPPYSNQPQHF	TGTGCCTCCGTTCCCCCCTACAGTAATCAGCCCCAGCATTTT
TRBD1	NA	TRBV30	TRBJ2-1	CAWSPGQGYEFF	TGTGCCTGGAGTCCGGGACAGGGGTATGAGTTCTTC
TRBD1	few	TRBV5-4	TRBJ1-3	CASSQKDRDTIYF	TGTGCCAGCAGCCAAAAGGACAGGGACACCATATATTTT
NA	NA	TRBV28	TRBJ1-4	CAIRPQTNEKLFF	TGTGCCATACGGCCGCAGACTAATGAAAAACTGTTTTTT
NA	NA	TRBV9	TRBJ2-6	CASSAGTASSLGANVLTF	TGTGCCAGCAGCGCCGGGACGGCTTCTTCTCTGGGGGCCAACGTCCTGACTTTC
TRBD1	once	TRBV7-9	TRBJ2-7	CASSSIPGTGYYEQYF	TGTGCCAGCAGTTCAATTCCCGGGACAGGGTACTACGAGCAGTACTTC
TRBD2	once	TRBV5-5	TRBJ2-2	CASSTSGSGTGELFF	TGTGCCAGCAGCACGAGCGGGAGCGGCACCGGGGAGCTGTTTTTT
TRBD1	NA	TRBV6-5	TRBJ1-5	CASSGQGASQPQHF	TGTGCCAGCAGCGGACAGGGGGCGAGTCAGCCCCAGCATTTT
NA	NA	TRBV27	TRBJ1-1	CASSMIRGTEAFF	TGTGCCAGCAGTATGATCAGGGGCACTGAAGCTTTCTTT
TRBD1	NA	TRBV5-4	TRBJ1-2	CASSIGQGAFYGYTF	TGTGCCAGCAGCATAGGACAGGGGGCGTTCTATGGCTACACCTTC
NA	NA	TRBV28	TRBJ1-5	CASSLKVDQPQHF	TGTGCCAGCAGTTTAAAGGTTGATCAGCCCCAGCATTTT
NA	NA	TRBV9	TRBJ2-1	CASSVVDYNEQFF	TGTGCCAGCAGCGTAGTGGACTACAATGAGCAGTTCTTC
NA	NA	TRBV29-1	TRBJ1-3	CSVAPQGSGNTIYF	TGCAGCGTTGCCCCACAGGGCTCTGGAAACACCATATATTTT
NA	NA	TRBV25-1	TRBJ2-3	CASSQDSADTQYF	TGTGCCAGCAGTCAGGACTCCGCAGATACGCAGTATTTT
TRBD1	NA	TRBV28	TRBJ1-6	CAATQGALGSPLHF	TGTGCCGCGACTCAGGGGGCTTTAGGGTCACCCCTCCACTTT